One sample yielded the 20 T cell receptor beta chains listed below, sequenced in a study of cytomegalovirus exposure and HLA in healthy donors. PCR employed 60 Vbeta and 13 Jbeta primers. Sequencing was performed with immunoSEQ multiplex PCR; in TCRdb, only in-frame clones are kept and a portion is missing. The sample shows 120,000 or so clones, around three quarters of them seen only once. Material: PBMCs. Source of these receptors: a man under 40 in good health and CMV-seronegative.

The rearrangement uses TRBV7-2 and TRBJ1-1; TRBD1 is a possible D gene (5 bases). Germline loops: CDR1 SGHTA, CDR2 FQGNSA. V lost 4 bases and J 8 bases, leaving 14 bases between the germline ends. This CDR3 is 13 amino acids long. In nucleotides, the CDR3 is TGTGCCAGCAGCTCCTCGGCAGGGAGGGAAGCTTTCTTT. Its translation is CASSSSAGREAFF.

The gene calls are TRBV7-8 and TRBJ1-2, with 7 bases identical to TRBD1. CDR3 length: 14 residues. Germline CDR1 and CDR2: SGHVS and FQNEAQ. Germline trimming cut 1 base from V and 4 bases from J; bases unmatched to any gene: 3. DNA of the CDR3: TGTGCCAGCAGCTTAGAGGGGGCCGTCTATGGCTACACCTTC. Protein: CASSLEGAVYGYTF.

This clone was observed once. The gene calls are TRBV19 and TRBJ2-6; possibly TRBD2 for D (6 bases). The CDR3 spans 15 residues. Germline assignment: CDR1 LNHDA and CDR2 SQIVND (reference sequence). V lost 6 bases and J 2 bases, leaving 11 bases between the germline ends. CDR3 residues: CASRRGGAGANVLTF. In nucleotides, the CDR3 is TGTGCCAGTAGGAGAGGAGGGGCTGGGGCCAACGTCCTGACTTTC.

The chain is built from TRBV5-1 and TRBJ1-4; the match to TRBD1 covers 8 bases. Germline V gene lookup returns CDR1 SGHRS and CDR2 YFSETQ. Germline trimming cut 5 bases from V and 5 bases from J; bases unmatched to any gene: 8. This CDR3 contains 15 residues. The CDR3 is CASSLQGAGNEKLFF. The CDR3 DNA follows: TGCGCCAGCAGTTTGCAGGGGGCCGGAAATGAAAAACTGTTTTTT.

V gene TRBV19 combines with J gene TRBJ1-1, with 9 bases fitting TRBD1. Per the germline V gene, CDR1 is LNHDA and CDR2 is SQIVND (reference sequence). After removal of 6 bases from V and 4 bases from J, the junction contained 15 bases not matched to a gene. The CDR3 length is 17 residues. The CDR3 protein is CASSLRSGTGIATEAFF. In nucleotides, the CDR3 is TGTGCCAGTAGCCTGAGGTCTGGGACAGGGATCGCCACTGAAGCTTTCTTT.

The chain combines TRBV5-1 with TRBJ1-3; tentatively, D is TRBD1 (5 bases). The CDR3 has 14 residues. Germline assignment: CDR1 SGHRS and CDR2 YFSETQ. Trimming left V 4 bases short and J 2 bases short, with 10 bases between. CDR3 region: CASSGGVAGNTIYF. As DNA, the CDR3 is TGCGCCAGCAGCGGAGGGGTAGCTGGAAACACCATATATTTT.

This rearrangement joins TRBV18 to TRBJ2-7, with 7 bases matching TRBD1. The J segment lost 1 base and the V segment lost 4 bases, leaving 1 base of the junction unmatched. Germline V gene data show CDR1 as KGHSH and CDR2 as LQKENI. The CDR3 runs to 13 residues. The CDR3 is CASSQGQSYEQYF. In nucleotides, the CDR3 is TGTGCCAGCTCACAGGGACAGTCCTACGAGCAGTACTTC.

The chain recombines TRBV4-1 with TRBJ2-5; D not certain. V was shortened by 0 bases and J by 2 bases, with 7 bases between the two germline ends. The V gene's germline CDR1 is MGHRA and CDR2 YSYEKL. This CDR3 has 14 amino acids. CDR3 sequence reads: CASSQDSGQETQYF. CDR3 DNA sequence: TGCGCCAGCAGCCAAGATTCGGGTCAAGAGACCCAGTACTTC.

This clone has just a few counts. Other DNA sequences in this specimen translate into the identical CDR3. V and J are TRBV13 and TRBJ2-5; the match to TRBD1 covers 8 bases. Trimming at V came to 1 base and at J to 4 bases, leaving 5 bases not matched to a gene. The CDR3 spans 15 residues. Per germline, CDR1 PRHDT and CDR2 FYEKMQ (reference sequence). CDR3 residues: CASSLAGQEGETQYF. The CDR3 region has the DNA TGTGCCAGCAGCTTAGCGGGACAGGAAGGAGAGACCCAGTACTTC.

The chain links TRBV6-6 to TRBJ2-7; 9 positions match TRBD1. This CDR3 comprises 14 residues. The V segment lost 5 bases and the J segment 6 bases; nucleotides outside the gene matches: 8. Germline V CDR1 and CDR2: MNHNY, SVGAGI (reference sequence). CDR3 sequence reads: CASSHGDRVSEQYF. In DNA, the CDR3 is TGTGCCAGCAGTCACGGGGACAGGGTTTCCGAGCAGTACTTC.

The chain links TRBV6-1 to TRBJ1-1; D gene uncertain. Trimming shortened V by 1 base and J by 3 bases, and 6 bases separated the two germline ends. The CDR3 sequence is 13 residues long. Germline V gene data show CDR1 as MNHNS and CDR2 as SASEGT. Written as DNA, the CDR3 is TGTGCCAGCAGTGAAGTCAGGTACACTGAAGCTTTCTTT. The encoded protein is CASSEVRYTEAFF.

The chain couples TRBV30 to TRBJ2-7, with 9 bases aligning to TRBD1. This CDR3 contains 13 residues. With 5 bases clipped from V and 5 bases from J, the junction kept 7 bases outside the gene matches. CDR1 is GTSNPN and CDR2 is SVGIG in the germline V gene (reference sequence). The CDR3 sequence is CAWGSGQGDEQYF. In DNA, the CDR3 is TGTGCCTGGGGATCGGGACAGGGCGACGAGCAGTACTTC.

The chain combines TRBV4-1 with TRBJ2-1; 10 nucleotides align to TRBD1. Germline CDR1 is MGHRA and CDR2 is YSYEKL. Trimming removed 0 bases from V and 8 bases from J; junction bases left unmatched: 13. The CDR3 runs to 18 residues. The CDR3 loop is CASSQDLHAGQGEDEQFF. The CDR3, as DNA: TGCGCCAGCAGCCAAGATCTACACGCAGGACAGGGGGAAGATGAGCAGTTCTTC.

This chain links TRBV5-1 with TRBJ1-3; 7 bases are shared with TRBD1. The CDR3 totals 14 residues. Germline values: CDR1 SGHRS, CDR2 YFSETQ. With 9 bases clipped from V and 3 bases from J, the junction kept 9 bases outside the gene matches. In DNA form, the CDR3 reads TGCGCCAAACGAACCCGGGACAGTGGAAACACCATATATTTT. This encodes CAKRTRDSGNTIYF.

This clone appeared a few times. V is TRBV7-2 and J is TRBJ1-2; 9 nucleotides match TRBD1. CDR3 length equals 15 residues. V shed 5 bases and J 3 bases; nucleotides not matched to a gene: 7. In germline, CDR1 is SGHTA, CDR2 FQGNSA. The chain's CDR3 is CASSPPGTGYYGYTF. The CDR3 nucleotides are TGTGCCAGCAGCCCTCCTGGGACAGGGTACTATGGCTACACCTTC.

CDR3: CASSVTPGKETQYF. As DNA, the CDR3 is TGTGCCAGCAGCGTAACCCCGGGAAAAGAGACCCAGTACTTC. The rearrangement joins TRBV9 to TRBJ2-5; possibly TRBD2 for D (5 bases). Germline assignment: CDR1 SGDLS and CDR2 YYNGEE. CDR3 length equals 14 residues. The V and J ends lost 1 base and 3 bases respectively, with 10 bases between them.

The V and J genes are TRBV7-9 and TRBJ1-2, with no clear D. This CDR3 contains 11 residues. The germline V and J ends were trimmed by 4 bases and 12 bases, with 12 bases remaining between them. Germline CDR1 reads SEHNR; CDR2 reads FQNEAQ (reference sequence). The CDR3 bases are TGTGCCAGCAGCTCCTTCGGGGTTAACACCTTC. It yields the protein CASSSFGVNTF. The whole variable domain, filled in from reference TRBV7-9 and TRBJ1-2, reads DTGVSQNPRHKITKRGQNVTFRCDPISEHNRLYWYRQTLGQGPEFLTYFQNEAQLEKSRLLSDRFSAERPKGSFSTLEIQRTEQGDSAMYLCASSSFGVNTFGSGTRLTVV.

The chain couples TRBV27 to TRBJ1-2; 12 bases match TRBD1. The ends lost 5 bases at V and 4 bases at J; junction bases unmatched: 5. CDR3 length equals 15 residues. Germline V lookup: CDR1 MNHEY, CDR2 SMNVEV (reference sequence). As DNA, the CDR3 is TGTGCCAGCAGTGGGGGGGACAGGGGGCCCTATGGCTACACCTTC. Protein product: CASSGGDRGPYGYTF.

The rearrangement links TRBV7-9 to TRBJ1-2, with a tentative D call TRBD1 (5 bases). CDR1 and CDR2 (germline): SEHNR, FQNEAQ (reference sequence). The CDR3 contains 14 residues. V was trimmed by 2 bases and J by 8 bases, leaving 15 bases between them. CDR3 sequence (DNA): TGTGCCAGCAGCTTAATCCCACAGGATGGAGGCTACACCTTC. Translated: CASSLIPQDGGYTF.

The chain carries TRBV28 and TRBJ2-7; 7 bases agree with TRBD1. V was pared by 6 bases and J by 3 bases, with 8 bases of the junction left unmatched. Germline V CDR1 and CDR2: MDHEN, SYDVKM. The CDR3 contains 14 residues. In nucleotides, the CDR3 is TGTGCCAGCAGAAGGGGACAGCCGGGCTACGAGCAGTACTTC. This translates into CASRRGQPGYEQYF.